Listed here are 7 T cell receptor beta chains from one sample, sequenced in a study of identical twins. MiXCR was run by TCRdb on the 5' RACE reads, yielding one entry per CDR3 protein. The sample yields around 1.7 million distinct CDR3 sequences, about 31% seen once. Sequencing was performed on cord blood. Receptors were obtained from a newborn girl in good health.

V is TRBV28 and J is TRBJ1-1, with 10 bases fitting TRBD1. After removal of 11 bases from V and 6 bases from J, the junction contained 9 bases not matched to a gene. The CDR3 consists of 13 residues. Germline V gene lookup returns CDR1 MDHEN and CDR2 SYDVKM. The CDR3 coding sequence is TGTGCCGCCGAGACAGGGGGCGCGTCTGAAGCTTTCTTT. Its translation: CAAETGGASEAFF.

As concerns this clonotype: The junction and the germline gene differ at one end; a read error may be behind it. The chain couples TRBV7-2 to TRBJ1-5, with D possibly TRBD1 on 5 matching bases. Germline loops: CDR1 SGHTA, CDR2 FQGNSA. The CDR3 runs 13 residues. The CDR3 DNA is TGTGCCGGCAGCTTAGACAGCGATCAGCCCCAGCATTTT. It encodes CAGSLDSDQPQHF.

This clonotype was seen many times. The V and J genes are TRBV29-1 and TRBJ1-2; D is unresolved. The CDR3 has 8 residues. The germline CDR1 and CDR2 sequences are SQVTM and ANQGSEA. Trimming removed 8 bases at V and 8 bases at J, with 6 bases between. For the CDR3, the DNA is TGCAGCTTAGGGGGCTACACCTTC. Residues: CSLGGYTF.

The table lists this clonotype with many counts. The genes are TRBV7-2 and TRBJ2-3; D not certain. The CDR3 consists of 13 residues. Germline V CDR1 and CDR2: SGHTA, FQGNSA. Trimming left V 4 bases short and J 0 bases short, with 5 bases between. The CDR3 reads CASSSYSTDTQYF. DNA for the CDR3: TGTGCCAGCAGCTCGTACAGCACAGATACGCAGTATTTT.

A few counts support this clonotype. The chain links TRBV6-8 to TRBJ2-1; 14 nucleotides line up with TRBD2. CDR3 size: 18 residues. After removal of 8 bases from V and 3 bases from J, the junction contained 12 bases not matched to a gene. In germline, CDR1 is MNHGY, CDR2 SAAAGT. The CDR3 DNA reads TGTGCCAGCTCGCCGGGGGGACTAGCGGGAGACAGCTACAATGAGCAGTTCTTC. It translates to CASSPGGLAGDSYNEQFF.

V is TRBV6-2 or TRBV6-3 and J is TRBJ2-7; a weak D match, TRBD1 (5 bases). The CDR3 covers 15 residues. V lost 2 bases and J lost 7, with 18 bases in between. Germline CDR1 MNHEY, CDR2 SVGEGT. DNA for the CDR3: TGTGCCAGCAGTTACACCTGGGGCTCCTACAATGAGCAGTACTTC. This codes for CASSYTWGSYNEQYF.

This clonotype was seen a handful of times. The chain combines TRBV27 with TRBJ2-7; no reliable D call. V lost 6 bases and J 6 bases, leaving 18 bases between the germline ends. Germline CDR1 is MNHEY and CDR2 is SMNVEV (reference sequence). The CDR3 contains 14 residues. The CDR3: CASSSFLGSTEQYF. The CDR3 DNA reads TGTGCCAGCAGCTCCTTCCTCGGCAGTACCGAGCAGTACTTC.